This T cell receptor beta chain was captured in a study of glioma-infiltrating T cells. Overall study findings and caveats: Tissue-blood divergence was below expectation in non-neoplastic patients, above in gliomas.

V lost 5 bases to trimming and J lost 0 bases; unmatched junction nucleotides: 4. The CDR3 runs to 16 residues. CDR1 SEHNR and CDR2 FQNEAQ come from the germline V gene (reference sequence). Using RNA template, CDR3s of TCR alpha and beta were amplified with iRepertoire arm-PCR. TCRdb ran MiXCR on the multiplex PCR reads and lists one entry per CDR3 protein. In the table there are a few hundred thousand distinct CDR3 sequences, roughly two fifths of which are singletons. Remarks on this clonotype: Its antigen is as yet unknown.

This chain connects TRBV7-9 to TRBJ1-4; 9 bases match TRBD1. The sequenced material came from glioma tissue, nonneoplastic brain tissue, or PBMCs (not recorded which). The sequence came from a human donor with low-grade glioma or glioblastoma, undergoing nonglioma brain surgery, or in good health (not recorded which). For the CDR3, the DNA is TGTGCCAGCAGCCTCGGACAGGGGTCAACTAATGAAAAACTGTTTTTT. It yields the protein CASSLGQGSTNEKLFF. Full variable domain (remainder filled in from reference TRBV7-9 and TRBJ1-4): DTGVSQNPRHKITKRGQNVTFRCDPISEHNRLYWYRQTLGQGPEFLTYFQNEAQLEKSRLLSDRFSAERPKGSFSTLEIQRTEQGDSAMYLCASSLGQGSTNEKLFFGSGTQLSVL.